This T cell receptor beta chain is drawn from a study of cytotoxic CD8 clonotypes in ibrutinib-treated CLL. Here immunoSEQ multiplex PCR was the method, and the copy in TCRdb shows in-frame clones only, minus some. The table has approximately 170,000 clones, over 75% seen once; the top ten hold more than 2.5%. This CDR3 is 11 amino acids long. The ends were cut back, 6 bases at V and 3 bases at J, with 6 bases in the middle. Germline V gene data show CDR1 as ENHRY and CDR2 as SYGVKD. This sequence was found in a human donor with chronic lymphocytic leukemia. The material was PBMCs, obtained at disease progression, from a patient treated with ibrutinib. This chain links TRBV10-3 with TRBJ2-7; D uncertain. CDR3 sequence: CAISLNYEQYF. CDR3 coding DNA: TGTGCCATCAGCCTAAACTACGAGCAGTACTTC.